The 19 T cell receptor beta chains below come from one sample, sequenced in a study of blood T cells in healthy people across ages. With a J-beta primer mix and a sample-barcoded 5' primer, a second PCR ran roughly 6 to 11 cycles. TCRdb redid the calling of the 5' RACE reads with MiXCR, one entry per CDR3 protein. The sample shows about 1.4 million distinct CDR3 sequences, approximately 59% of them seen only once. Material for sequencing was blood. The receptor set was obtained from a man between 18 and 35 years old in good health.

CDR3 coding DNA: TGCAGTGCGGGGACTGTTGGGACAGATACGCAGTATTTT. Protein product: CSAGTVGTDTQYF. V gene TRBV20-1 combines with J gene TRBJ2-3; D perhaps matches TRBD2 (6 bases). The CDR3 loop spans 13 amino acids. Germline V gives CDR1 DFQATT, CDR2 SNEGSKA (reference sequence). The V end lost 6 bases, the J end lost 3 bases, and 13 bases lay between the germline ends.

The gene calls are TRBV7-9 and TRBJ1-2; D gene unclear. CDR3 size: 13 residues. In germline, CDR1 is SEHNR, CDR2 FQNEAQ (reference sequence). V was clipped by 5 bases and J by 3 bases, with 10 bases between them. DNA of the CDR3: TGTGCCAGCAGCGCAGGAGAGGACTATGGCTACACCTTC. Translating gives CASSAGEDYGYTF.

V and J are TRBV28 and TRBJ2-2, with D possibly TRBD1 on 6 matching bases. The CDR3 is made up of 17 amino acids. The germline V gene encodes CDR1 MDHEN and CDR2 SYDVKM. V gave up 5 bases and J gave up 10 bases, with 26 bases separating them. The CDR3 DNA reads TGTGCCAGCAGTGCCTCCACCGGGACACTAGATTTGGAGGAGCTGTTTTTT. This sequence encodes CASSASTGTLDLEELFF.

The chain is built from TRBV29-1 and TRBJ2-7, with D perhaps TRBD1 (6 bases). This CDR3 is built from 16 residues. CDR1 and CDR2 from the germline V gene are SQVTM and ANQGSEA. V dropped 1 base and J dropped 3 bases, with 19 bases sitting between them. In DNA, the CDR3 is TGCAGCGTTGAAGCGGTCAGTGGGGACACAAACTACGAGCAGTACTTC. This codes for CSVEAVSGDTNYEQYF.

Only a few counts were recorded for this clonotype. The chain has TRBV29-1 and TRBJ1-1; 7 bases are a match to TRBD1. This CDR3 has 14 amino acids. V lost 6 bases to trimming and J lost 4 bases; unmatched junction nucleotides: 11. The germline V gene has CDR1 SQVTM and CDR2 ANQGSEA. DNA of the CDR3: TGCAGCGTCTTTCCCGAACAGGGGTCCACTGAAGCTTTCTTT. Its translation: CSVFPEQGSTEAFF. Supplemented by reference TRBV29-1 and TRBJ1-1, the full variable domain reads SAVISQKPSRDICQRGTSLTIQCQVDSQVTMMFWYRQQPGQSLTLIATANQGSEATYESGFVIDKFPISRPNLTFSTLTVSNMSPEDSSIYLCSVFPEQGSTEAFFGQGTRLTVV.

This clonotype was detected a few times. The rearrangement joins TRBV6-5 to TRBJ1-2; D uncertain. V was clipped by 0 bases and J by 7 bases, with 9 bases between them. Germline values: CDR1 MNHEY, CDR2 SVGAGI. CDR3 size: 13 residues. The DNA of the CDR3 is TGTGCCAGCAGTTACTCCTGGCCAGTTGGCTACACCTTC. Translating it yields CASSYSWPVGYTF.

The rearrangement links TRBV7-2 to TRBJ2-7; D perhaps matches TRBD1 (5 bases). Germline CDR1 is SGHTA and CDR2 is FQGNSA. This CDR3 comprises 14 residues. Trimming took off 2 bases at V and 6 bases at J, with 14 bases between the two ends. This CDR3 reads CASSLQPGPGEQYF. In nucleotides, the CDR3 is TGTGCCAGCAGCTTACAACCAGGGCCGGGCGAGCAGTACTTC.

The chain uses TRBV4-3 and TRBJ1-6; TRBD1 matches at 8 bases. Germline assignment: CDR1 LGHNA and CDR2 YSLEER. The CDR3 is 19 amino acids. After removal of 0 bases from V and 6 bases from J, the junction contained 13 bases not matched to a gene. CDR3: CASSQDSARTGIRNSPLHF. CDR3 nucleotides: TGCGCCAGCAGCCAAGATAGTGCCAGGACAGGGATTCGTAATTCACCCCTCCACTTT.

The sample holds a few counts of this clonotype. This chain uses TRBV10-3 with TRBJ2-7; D gene unclear. The DNA matches TRBJ2-5 better at its end, which makes the J call doubtful. The CDR3 spans 12 residues. Germline V gene data show CDR1 as ENHRY and CDR2 as SYGVKD. CDR3 residues: CAISETMETQYF. The CDR3 DNA follows: TGTGCCATCAGTGAGACAATGGAGACCCAGTACTTC.

The genes are TRBV24-1 and TRBJ1-5; D unresolved. The CDR3 consists of 14 residues. Germline loops: CDR1 KGHDR, CDR2 SFDVKD. V was shortened by 4 bases and J by 0 bases, with 6 bases between the two germline ends. The CDR3 spells CATSDRGSNQPQHF. The CDR3 DNA is TGTGCCACCAGTGACCGAGGTAGCAATCAGCCCCAGCATTTT.

The rearrangement joins TRBV20-1 to TRBJ2-7; D is undetermined. Between the trimmed V and J ends, which lost 3 bases and 4 bases, there was a span of 13 bases. Germline lookup yields CDR1 DFQATT and CDR2 SNEGSKA (reference sequence). The CDR3 runs to 13 residues. The CDR3 protein is CSASSVLEYEQYF. In DNA, the CDR3 is TGCAGTGCTAGTAGTGTTTTGGAATACGAGCAGTACTTC.

J is TRBJ2-1 and V is TRBV6-5, with D tentatively TRBD2 (6 bases). In germline, CDR1 is MNHEY, CDR2 SVGAGI. The length of the CDR3 is 12 residues. As DNA, the CDR3 is TGTGCGACCCGGGCGTGGGGGGATGAGCAGTTCTTC. As protein: CATRAWGDEQFF.

The rearrangement joins TRBV5-1 to TRBJ1-4; the D gene is possibly TRBD1 (5 bases). The V end was cut by 4 bases, the J end by 7 bases, with 14 bases between. Germline V gene lookup returns CDR1 SGHRS and CDR2 YFSETQ. CDR3 size: 14 residues. CDR3 loop: CASSPERGGEKLFF. The DNA of the CDR3 is TGCGCCAGCAGCCCCGAGAGGGGAGGTGAAAAACTGTTTTTT.

This chain connects TRBV15 to TRBJ2-7, with TRBD2 matching 13 bases. The closer fit of TRBJ2-1 to the DNA end suggests the J call may be wrong. The germline V gene has CDR1 LNHNV and CDR2 YYDKDF (reference sequence). The CDR3 is made up of 16 amino acids. Here the CDR3 DNA reads TGTGCCACCAGCACAACTAGCGGGAGGGCCGGATTTGAGCAGTTCTTC. The encoded protein is CATSTTSGRAGFEQFF.

The V and J genes are TRBV28 and TRBJ2-4, with TRBD2 identical over 11 bases. The assigned J gene may be wrong: the sequence end matches TRBJ2-7 better. The CDR3 is 16 residues long. From germline, CDR1 is MDHEN and CDR2 SYDVKM. CDR3 region: CASSSVAGGLMYEQYF. DNA for the CDR3: TGTGCCAGCAGTTCTGTAGCGGGGGGGCTTATGTACGAGCAGTACTTC.

The CDR3 DNA reads TGTGCCAGCAGGCTTAGGACAGGGGGAGACGAGCAGTACTTC. The encoded protein is CASRLRTGGDEQYF. The chain recombines TRBV4-2 with TRBJ2-7; 10 nucleotides agree with TRBD1. With 6 bases clipped from V and 5 bases from J, the junction kept 7 bases outside the gene matches. The CDR3 loop spans 14 amino acids. The germline V gene has CDR1 LGHNA and CDR2 YNFKEQ.

The V and J genes are TRBV7-8 and TRBJ2-1; D may be TRBD2 (6 bases). The CDR3 length is 18 residues. V dropped 1 base and J dropped 0 bases, with 16 bases sitting between them. The germline gives CDR1 SGHVS, CDR2 FQNEAQ. CDR3 nucleotides: TGTGCCAGCAGCTTAGGTGGGGCTAGCGCTAGCTCCTACAATGAGCAGTTCTTC. Translated: CASSLGGASASSYNEQFF.

The rearrangement links TRBV29-1 to TRBJ2-3; TRBD2 aligns across 10 bases. Per the germline V gene, CDR1 is SQVTM and CDR2 is ANQGSEA. The CDR3 is made up of 16 amino acids. V shed 1 base and J 6 bases; nucleotides not matched to a gene: 10. The CDR3 bases are TGCAGCGTTGAAGGTCCAGCGGGGGGGGACAGGGATACGCAGTATTTT. Translating gives CSVEGPAGGDRDTQYF.

V gene TRBV29-1 combines with J gene TRBJ2-1; D gene uncertain. The CDR3 runs 15 residues. Looked up from germline, CDR1 is SQVTM and CDR2 is ANQGSEA. V gave up 0 bases and J gave up 6 bases, with 15 bases separating them. This chain's CDR3 is CSVEEARTETNEQFF. Here the CDR3 DNA reads TGCAGCGTTGAAGAGGCCCGTACAGAGACCAATGAGCAGTTCTTC.